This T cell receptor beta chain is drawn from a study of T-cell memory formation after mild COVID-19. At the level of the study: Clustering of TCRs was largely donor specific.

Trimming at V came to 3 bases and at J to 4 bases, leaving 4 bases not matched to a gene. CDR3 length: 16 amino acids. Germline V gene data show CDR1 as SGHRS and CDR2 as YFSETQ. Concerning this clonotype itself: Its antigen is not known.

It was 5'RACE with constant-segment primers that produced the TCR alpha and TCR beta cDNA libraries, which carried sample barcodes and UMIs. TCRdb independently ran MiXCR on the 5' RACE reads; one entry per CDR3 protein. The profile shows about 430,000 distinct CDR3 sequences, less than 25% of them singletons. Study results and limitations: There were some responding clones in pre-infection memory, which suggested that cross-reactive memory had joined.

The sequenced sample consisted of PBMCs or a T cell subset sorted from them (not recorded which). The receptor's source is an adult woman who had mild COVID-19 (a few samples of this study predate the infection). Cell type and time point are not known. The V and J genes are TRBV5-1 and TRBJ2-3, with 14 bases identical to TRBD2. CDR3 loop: CASSSGLAGAADTQYF. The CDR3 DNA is TGCGCCAGCAGCTCGGGACTAGCGGGGGCGGCAGATACGCAGTATTTT.